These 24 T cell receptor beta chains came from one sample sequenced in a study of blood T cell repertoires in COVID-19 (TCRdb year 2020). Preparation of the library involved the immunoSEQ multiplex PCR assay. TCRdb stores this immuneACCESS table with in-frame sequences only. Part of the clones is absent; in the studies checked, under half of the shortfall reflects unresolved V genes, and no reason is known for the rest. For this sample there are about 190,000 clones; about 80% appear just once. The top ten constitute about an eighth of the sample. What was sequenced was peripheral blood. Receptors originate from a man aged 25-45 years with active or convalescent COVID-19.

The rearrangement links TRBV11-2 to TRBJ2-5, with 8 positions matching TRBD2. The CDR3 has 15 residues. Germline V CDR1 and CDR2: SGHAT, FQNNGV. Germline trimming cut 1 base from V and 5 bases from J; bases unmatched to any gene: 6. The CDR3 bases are TGTGCCAGCAGCTTAGGGACGGGAGGGGGTGAGACCCAGTACTTC. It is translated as CASSLGTGGGETQYF.

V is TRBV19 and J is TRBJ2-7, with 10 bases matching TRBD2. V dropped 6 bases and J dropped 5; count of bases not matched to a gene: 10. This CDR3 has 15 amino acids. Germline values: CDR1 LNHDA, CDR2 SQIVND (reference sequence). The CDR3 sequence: CASSMLAGGSDEQYF. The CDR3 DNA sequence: TGTGCCAGTAGCATGTTAGCGGGAGGTTCGGACGAGCAGTACTTC.

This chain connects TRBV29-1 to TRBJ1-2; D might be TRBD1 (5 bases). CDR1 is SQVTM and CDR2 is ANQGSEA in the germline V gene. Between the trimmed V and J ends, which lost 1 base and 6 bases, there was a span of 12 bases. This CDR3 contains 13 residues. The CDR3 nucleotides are TGCAGCGTTGAAGCAGGGTTCGTGGATGGCTACACCTTC. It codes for CSVEAGFVDGYTF.

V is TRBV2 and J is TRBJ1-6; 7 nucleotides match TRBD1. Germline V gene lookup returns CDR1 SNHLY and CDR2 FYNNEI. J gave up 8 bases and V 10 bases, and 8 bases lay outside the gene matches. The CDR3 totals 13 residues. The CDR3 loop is CAIGTASDSPLHF. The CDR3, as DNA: TGTGCCATCGGGACAGCAAGCGATTCACCCCTCCACTTT.

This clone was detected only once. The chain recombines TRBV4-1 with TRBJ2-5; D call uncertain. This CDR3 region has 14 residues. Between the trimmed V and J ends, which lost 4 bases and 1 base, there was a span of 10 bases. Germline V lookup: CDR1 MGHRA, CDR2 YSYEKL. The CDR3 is CASSLKSFQETQYF. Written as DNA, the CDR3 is TGCGCCAGCAGCCTAAAATCCTTCCAAGAGACCCAGTACTTC.

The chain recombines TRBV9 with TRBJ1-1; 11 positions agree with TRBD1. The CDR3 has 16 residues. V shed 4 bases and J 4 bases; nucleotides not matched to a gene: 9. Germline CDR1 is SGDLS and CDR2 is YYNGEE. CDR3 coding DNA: TGTGCCAGCAGCTCCCGGGACAGGGGGAGCGGCACTGAAGCTTTCTTT. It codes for CASSSRDRGSGTEAFF.

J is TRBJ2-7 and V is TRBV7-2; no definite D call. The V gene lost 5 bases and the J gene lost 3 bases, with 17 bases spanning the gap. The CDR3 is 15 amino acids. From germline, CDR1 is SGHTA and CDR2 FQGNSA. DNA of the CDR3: TGTGCCAGCAGCCGCGACCTAGGCGCCAGCTACGAGCAGTACTTC. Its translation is CASSRDLGASYEQYF. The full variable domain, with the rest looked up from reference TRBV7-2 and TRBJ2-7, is GAGVSQSPSNKVTEKGKDVELRCDPISGHTALYWYRQSLGQGLEFLIYFQGNSAPDKSGLPSDRFSAERTGGSVSTLTIQRTQQEDSAVYLCASSRDLGASYEQYFGPGTRLTVT.

CDR3 sequence reads: CASSAPGQEGEKLFF. CDR3 DNA sequence: TGTGCCAGCAGTGCTCCGGGACAGGAGGGTGAAAAACTGTTTTTT. The chain employs TRBV28 and TRBJ1-4; TRBD1 agrees at 8 bases. Germline CDR1 and CDR2: MDHEN and SYDVKM. The length of the CDR3 is 15 residues. Trimming removed 5 bases from V and 7 bases from J; junction bases left unmatched: 9.

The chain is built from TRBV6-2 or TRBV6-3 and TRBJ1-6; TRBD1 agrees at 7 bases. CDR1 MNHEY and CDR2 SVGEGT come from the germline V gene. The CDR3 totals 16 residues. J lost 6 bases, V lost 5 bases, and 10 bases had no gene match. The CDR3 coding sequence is TGTGCCAGCAGTCTCCGGACAGGTTTACCTAATTCACCCCTCCACTTT. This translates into CASSLRTGLPNSPLHF.

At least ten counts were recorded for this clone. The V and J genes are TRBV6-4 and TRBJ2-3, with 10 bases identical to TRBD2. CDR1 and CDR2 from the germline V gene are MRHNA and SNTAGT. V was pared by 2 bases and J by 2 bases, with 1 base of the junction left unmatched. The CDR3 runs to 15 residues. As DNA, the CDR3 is TGTGCCAGCAGTGACAGCGGGGGGGCCACAGATACGCAGTATTTT. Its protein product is CASSDSGGATDTQYF.

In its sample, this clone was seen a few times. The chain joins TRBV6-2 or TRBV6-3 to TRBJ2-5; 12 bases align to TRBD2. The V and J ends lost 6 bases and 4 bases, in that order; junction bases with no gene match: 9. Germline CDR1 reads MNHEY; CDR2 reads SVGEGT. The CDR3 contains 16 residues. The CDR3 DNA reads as TGTGCCAGCAGCGACGGACTAGCGGGGCCGAGAGAGACCCAGTACTTC. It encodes CASSDGLAGPRETQYF.

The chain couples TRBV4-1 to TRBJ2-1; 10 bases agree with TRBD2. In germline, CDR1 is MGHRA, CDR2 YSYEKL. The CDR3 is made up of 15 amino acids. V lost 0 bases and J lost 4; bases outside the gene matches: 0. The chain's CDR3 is CASSQELAGYNEQFF. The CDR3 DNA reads TGCGCCAGCAGCCAAGAACTAGCGGGGTACAATGAGCAGTTCTTC.

CDR3 residues: CASSQVLSSGATDTQYF. The CDR3, as DNA: TGTGCCAGCAGCCAAGTCCTATCTAGCGGGGCCACAGATACGCAGTATTTT. V is TRBV3-1 (or the pseudogene TRBV3-2) and J is TRBJ2-3, with 9 bases aligning to TRBD2. Unmatched junction bases numbered 7, after V lost 1 base and J lost 2 bases. The CDR3 contains 17 residues. Looked up from germline, CDR1 is LGHDT and CDR2 is YNNKEL (reference sequence).

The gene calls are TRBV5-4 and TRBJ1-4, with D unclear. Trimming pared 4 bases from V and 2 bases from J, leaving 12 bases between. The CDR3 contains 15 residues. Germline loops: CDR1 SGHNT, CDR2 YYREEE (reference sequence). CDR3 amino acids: CASSSQFTTNEKLFF. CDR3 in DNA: TGTGCCAGCAGCAGCCAATTTACCACTAATGAAAAACTGTTTTTT. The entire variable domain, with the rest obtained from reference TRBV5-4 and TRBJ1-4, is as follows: ETGVTQSPTHLIKTRGQQVTLRCSSQSGHNTVSWYQQALGQGPQFIFQYYREEENGRGNFPPRFSGLQFPNYSSELNVNALELDDSALYLCASSSQFTTNEKLFFGSGTQLSVL.

The CDR3 region is CASSPGRGADTQYF. The CDR3 DNA follows: TGTGCCAGCAGCCCCGGGCGGGGTGCAGATACGCAGTATTTT. The J gene is TRBJ2-3, the V gene TRBV7-9; tentative D call: TRBD2 (6 bases). This CDR3 comprises 14 residues. CDR1 is SEHNR and CDR2 is FQNEAQ in the germline V gene (reference sequence). V dropped 5 bases and J dropped 4 bases, with 13 bases sitting between them. The complete variable domain, with remaining parts taken from reference TRBV7-9 and TRBJ2-3, reads DTGVSQNPRHKITKRGQNVTFRCDPISEHNRLYWYRQTLGQGPEFLTYFQNEAQLEKSRLLSDRFSAERPKGSFSTLEIQRTEQGDSAMYLCASSPGRGADTQYFGPGTRLTVL.

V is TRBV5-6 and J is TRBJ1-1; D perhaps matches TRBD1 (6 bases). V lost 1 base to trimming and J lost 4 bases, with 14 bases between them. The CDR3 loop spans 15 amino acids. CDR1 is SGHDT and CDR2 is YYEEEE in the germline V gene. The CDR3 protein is CASSLSGQQATEAFF. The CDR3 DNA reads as TGTGCCAGCAGCTTGAGCGGACAGCAAGCCACTGAAGCTTTCTTT.

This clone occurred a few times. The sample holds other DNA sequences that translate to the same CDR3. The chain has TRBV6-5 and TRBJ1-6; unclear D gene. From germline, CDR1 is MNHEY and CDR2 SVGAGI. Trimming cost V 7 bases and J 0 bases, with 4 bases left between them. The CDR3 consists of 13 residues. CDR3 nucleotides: TGTGCCAGCACCGGCTCCTATAATTCACCCCTCCACTTT. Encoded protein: CASTGSYNSPLHF.

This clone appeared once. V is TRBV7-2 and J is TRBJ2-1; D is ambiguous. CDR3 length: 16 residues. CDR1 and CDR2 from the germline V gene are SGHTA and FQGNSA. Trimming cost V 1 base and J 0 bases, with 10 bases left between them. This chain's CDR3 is CASSLGWSSSYNEQFF. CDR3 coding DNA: TGTGCCAGCAGCTTAGGCTGGTCCAGCTCCTACAATGAGCAGTTCTTC.

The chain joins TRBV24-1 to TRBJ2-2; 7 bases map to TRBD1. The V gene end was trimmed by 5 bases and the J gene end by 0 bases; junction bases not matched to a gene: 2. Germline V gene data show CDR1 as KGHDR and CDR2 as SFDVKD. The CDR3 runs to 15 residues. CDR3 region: CATSVQGANTGELFF. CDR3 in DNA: TGTGCCACCAGTGTCCAGGGGGCGAACACCGGGGAGCTGTTTTTT.

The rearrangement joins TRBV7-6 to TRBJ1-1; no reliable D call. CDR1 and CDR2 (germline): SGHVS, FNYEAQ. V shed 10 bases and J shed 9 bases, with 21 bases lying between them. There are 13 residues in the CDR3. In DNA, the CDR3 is TGTGCCACCAAACCAGCCACACAGCTGAAAGCTTTCTTT. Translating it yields CATKPATQLKAFF.

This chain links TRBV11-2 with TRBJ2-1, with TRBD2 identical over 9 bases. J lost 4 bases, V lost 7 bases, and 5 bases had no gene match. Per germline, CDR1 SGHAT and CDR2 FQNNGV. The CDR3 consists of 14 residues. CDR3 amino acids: CASTLAGLYNEQFF. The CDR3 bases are TGTGCCAGCACCCTAGCGGGGCTTTACAATGAGCAGTTCTTC.

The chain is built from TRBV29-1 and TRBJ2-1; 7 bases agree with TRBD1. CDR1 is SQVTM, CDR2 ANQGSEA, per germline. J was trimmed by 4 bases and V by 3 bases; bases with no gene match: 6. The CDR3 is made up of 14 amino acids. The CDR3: CSVETGPTYNEQFF. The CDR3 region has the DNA TGCAGCGTTGAGACAGGGCCAACTTACAATGAGCAGTTCTTC.

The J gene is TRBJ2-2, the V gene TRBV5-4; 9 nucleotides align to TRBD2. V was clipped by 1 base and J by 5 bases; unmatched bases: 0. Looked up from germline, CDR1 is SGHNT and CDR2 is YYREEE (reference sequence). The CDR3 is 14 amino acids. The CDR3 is CASSLSGGTGELFF. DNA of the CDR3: TGTGCCAGCAGCTTGAGCGGGGGGACCGGGGAGCTGTTTTTT.

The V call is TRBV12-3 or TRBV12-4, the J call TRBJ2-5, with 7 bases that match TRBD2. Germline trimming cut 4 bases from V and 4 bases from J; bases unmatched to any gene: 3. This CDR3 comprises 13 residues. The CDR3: CASSWDYIETQYF. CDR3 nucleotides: TGTGCCAGCAGTTGGGACTACATAGAGACCCAGTACTTC.